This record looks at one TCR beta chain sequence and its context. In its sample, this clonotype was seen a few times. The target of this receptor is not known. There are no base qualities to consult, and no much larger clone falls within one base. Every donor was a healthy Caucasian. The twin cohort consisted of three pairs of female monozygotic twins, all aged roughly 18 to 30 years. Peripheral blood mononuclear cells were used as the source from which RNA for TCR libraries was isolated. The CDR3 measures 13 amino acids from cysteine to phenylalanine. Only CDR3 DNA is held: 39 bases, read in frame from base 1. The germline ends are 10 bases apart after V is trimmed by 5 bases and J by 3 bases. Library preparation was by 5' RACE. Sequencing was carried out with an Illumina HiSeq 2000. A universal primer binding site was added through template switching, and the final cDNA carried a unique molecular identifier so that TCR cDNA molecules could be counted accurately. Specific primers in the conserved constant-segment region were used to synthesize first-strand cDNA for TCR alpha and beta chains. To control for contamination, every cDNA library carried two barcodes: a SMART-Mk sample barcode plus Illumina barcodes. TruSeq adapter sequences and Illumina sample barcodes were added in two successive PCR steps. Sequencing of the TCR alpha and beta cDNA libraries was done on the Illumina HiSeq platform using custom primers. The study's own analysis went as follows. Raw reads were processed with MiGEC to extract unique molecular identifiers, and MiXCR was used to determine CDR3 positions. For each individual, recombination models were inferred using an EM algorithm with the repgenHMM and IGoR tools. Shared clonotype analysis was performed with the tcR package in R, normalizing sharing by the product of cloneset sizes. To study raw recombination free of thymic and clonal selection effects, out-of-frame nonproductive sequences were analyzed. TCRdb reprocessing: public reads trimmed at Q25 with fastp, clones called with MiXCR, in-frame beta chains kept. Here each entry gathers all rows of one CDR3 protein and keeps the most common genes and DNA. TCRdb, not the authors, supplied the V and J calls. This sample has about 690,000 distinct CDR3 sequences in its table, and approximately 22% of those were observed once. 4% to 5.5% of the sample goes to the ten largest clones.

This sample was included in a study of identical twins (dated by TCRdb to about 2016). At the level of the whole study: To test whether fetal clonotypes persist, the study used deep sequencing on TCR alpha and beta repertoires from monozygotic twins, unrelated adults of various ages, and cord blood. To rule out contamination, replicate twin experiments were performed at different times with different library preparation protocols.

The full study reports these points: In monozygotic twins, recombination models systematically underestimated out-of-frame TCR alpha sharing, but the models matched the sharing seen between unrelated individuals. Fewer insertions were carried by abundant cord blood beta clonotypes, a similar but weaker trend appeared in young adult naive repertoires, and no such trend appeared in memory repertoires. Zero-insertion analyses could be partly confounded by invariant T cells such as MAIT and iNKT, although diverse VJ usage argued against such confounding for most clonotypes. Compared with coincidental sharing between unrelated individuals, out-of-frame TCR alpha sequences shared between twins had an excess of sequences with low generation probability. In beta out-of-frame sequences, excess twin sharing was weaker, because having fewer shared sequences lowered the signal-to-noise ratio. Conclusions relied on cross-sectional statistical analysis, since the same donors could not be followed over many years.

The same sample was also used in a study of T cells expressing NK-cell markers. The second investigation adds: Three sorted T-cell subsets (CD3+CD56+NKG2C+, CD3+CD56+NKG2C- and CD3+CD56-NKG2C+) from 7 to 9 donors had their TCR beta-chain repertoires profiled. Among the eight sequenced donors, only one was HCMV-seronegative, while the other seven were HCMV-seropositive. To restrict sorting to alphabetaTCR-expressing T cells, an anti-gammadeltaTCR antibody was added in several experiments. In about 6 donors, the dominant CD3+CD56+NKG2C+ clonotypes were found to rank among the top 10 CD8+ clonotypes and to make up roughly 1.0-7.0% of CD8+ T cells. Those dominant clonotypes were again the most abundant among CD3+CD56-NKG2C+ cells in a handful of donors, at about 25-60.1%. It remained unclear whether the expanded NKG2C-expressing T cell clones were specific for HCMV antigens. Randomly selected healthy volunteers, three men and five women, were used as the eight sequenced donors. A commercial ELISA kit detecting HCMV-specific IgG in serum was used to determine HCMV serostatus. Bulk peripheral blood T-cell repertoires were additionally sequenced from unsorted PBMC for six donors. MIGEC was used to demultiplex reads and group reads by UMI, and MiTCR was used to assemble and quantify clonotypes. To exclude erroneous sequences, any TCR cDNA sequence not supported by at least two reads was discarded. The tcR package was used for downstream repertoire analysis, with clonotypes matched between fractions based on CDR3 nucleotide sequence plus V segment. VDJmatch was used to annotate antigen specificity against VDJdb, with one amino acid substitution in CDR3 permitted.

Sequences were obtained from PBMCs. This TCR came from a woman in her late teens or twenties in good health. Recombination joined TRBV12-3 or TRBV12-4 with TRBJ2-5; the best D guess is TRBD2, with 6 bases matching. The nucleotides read TGTGCCAGCAGTAAGACTAGAAAAGAGACCCAGTACTTC. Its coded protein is CASSKTRKETQYF.